Listed below are T cell receptor beta chains from one sample, sequenced in a study of blood T cell repertoires in COVID-19. Libraries were prepared by immunoSEQ multiplex PCR; TCRdb keeps only in-frame clonotypes and omits some of them. The table includes around 120,000 clones, approximately 80% detected once. Sequenced sample: peripheral blood. The receptors originated from a woman older than 75 with acute or convalescent COVID-19. CDR3s include the opening cysteine and the closing phenylalanine or tryptophan. D genes are given only for firm matches. Clone sizes are given selectively: once, few, many, or a class where the clone is expanded.

abundance,j_gene,v_gene,d_gene,CDR3aa,CDR3nt
few,TRBJ1-6,TRBV10-3,.,CAISERGGLNSPLHF,TGTGCCATCAGTGAAAGGGGCGGATTGAATTCACCCCTCCACTTT
.,TRBJ2-2,TRBV7-6,.,CASSLQGMGTGELFF,TGTGCCAGCAGTTTACAGGGTATGGGCACCGGGGAGCTGTTTTTT
.,TRBJ1-5,TRBV19,.,CASSGRTVGQPQHF,TGTGCCAGTAGTGGCCGGACAGTGGGTCAGCCCCAGCATTTT
once,TRBJ2-1,TRBV5-4,TRBD2,CASSLTSVAYNEQFF,TGTGCCAGCAGCTTGACTAGCGTAGCCTACAATGAGCAGTTCTTC
.,TRBJ2-3,TRBV25-1,TRBD1,CASSDSGQGPDTQYF,TGTGCCAGCAGTGATTCCGGACAGGGGCCAGATACGCAGTATTTT
.,TRBJ2-7,TRBV18,TRBD1,CASSQGTGTYEQYF,TGTGCCAGCTCACAAGGGACAGGAACCTACGAGCAGTACTTC
.,TRBJ2-1,TRBV7-2,TRBD2,CASSAGLAGGGEQFF,TGTGCCAGCAGCGCGGGACTAGCGGGAGGGGGTGAGCAGTTCTTC
.,TRBJ1-1,TRBV7-2,.,CASSLASTHAFF,TGTGCCAGCAGCTTAGCGTCTACTCACGCTTTCTTT
.,TRBJ1-2,TRBV2,TRBD1,CASSGDRENGYTF,TGTGCCAGCAGTGGGGACAGGGAAAATGGCTACACCTTC
.,TRBJ1-1,TRBV7-8,.,CASSFGGLNTEAFF,TGTGCCAGCAGCTTCGGGGGGTTGAACACTGAAGCTTTCTTT
.,TRBJ2-4,TRBV19,TRBD2,CASSPGLENIQYF,TGTGCCAGTAGCCCGGGACTAGAAAACATTCAGTACTTC
once,TRBJ2-3,TRBV18,.,CASSPPVRGSSTDTQYF,TGTGCCAGCTCACCACCGGTTCGGGGGTCGTCCACAGATACGCAGTATTTT
.,TRBJ1-2,TRBV7-2,.,CASSLEGDPGYYGYTF,TGTGCCAGCAGCTTAGAAGGAGATCCAGGGTACTATGGCTACACCTTC
.,TRBJ1-1,TRBV19,.,CASSLTTNTEAFF,TGTGCCAGTAGCCTTACTACGAACACTGAAGCTTTCTTT
.,TRBJ1-2,TRBV5-1,.,CASSLEQGRGYTF,TGCGCCAGCAGCTTGGAACAGGGACGTGGCTACACCTTC
.,TRBJ2-2,TRBV10-3,.,CAISEDRTNTGELFF,TGTGCCATCAGTGAGGACAGGACGAACACCGGGGAGCTGTTTTTT
.,TRBJ1-2,TRBV4-1,.,CASSQDLRGLRGYTF,TGCGCCAGCAGCCAAGATCTCCGGGGGTTGCGTGGCTACACCTTC
.,TRBJ1-5,TRBV7-2,TRBD1,CASSRDRGNQPQHF,TGTGCCAGCAGCCGGGACAGGGGAAATCAGCCCCAGCATTTT
.,TRBJ1-5,TRBV3-1/TRBV3-2,TRBD1,CASSLTGGHQPQHF,TGTGCCAGCAGCCTTACAGGGGGTCATCAGCCCCAGCATTTT
.,TRBJ1-2,TRBV7-2,TRBD1,CASSKTRAGTGDYGYTF,TGTGCCAGCAGCAAGACCCGAGCCGGGACAGGGGACTATGGCTACACCTTC
.,TRBJ2-7,TRBV10-1,.,CASSLSQRGEQYF,TGCGCCAGCTCCTTATCACAACGGGGCGAGCAGTACTTC
once,TRBJ2-7,TRBV10-3,TRBD2,CAISGRPGTSGSSYEQYF,TGTGCCATCAGTGGGCGGCCCGGGACTAGCGGGAGCTCCTACGAGCAGTACTTC
.,TRBJ2-3,TRBV5-8,TRBD1,CASSRDSSTDTQYF,TGTGCCAGCAGCAGGGACAGTAGCACAGATACGCAGTATTTT
.,TRBJ2-5,TRBV7-2,.,CASSLDRETQYF,TGTGCCAGCAGCTTAGACCGGGAGACCCAGTACTTC
.,TRBJ2-4,TRBV18,TRBD1,CASSPQEQGANIQYF,TGTGCCAGCTCACCACAGGAACAGGGGGCAAACATTCAGTACTTC
.,TRBJ2-5,TRBV10-3,.,CAISESTDQETQYF,TGTGCCATCAGTGAGTCGACAGACCAAGAGACCCAGTACTTC
.,TRBJ1-1,TRBV3-1/TRBV3-2,.,CASSQDGARVWNTEAFF,TGTGCCAGCAGCCAAGATGGGGCCCGGGTTTGGAACACTGAAGCTTTCTTT
.,TRBJ1-5,TRBV30,.,CAWSTQLSQPQHF,TGTGCCTGGAGTACACAACTTAGCCAGCCCCAGCATTTT
.,TRBJ2-1,TRBV11-2,.,CASSSGLHNEQFF,TGTGCCAGCAGCTCGGGACTTCACAATGAGCAGTTCTTC
.,TRBJ1-4,TRBV2,TRBD1,CASRQTGVDEKLFF,TGTGCCAGCAGACAGACAGGGGTTGATGAAAAACTGTTTTTT
once,TRBJ1-6,TRBV2,TRBD1,CASSEGTASSPLHF,TGTGCCAGCAGTGAGGGGACAGCCTCTTCACCCCTCCACTTT
.,TRBJ1-3,TRBV7-2,.,CASSPDSRSGNTIYF,TGTGCCAGCAGTCCTGACAGCCGCTCTGGAAACACCATATATTTT
once,TRBJ1-3,TRBV11-1,.,CASSSEVGNTIYF,TGTGCCAGCAGCTCGGAGGTTGGAAACACCATATATTTT